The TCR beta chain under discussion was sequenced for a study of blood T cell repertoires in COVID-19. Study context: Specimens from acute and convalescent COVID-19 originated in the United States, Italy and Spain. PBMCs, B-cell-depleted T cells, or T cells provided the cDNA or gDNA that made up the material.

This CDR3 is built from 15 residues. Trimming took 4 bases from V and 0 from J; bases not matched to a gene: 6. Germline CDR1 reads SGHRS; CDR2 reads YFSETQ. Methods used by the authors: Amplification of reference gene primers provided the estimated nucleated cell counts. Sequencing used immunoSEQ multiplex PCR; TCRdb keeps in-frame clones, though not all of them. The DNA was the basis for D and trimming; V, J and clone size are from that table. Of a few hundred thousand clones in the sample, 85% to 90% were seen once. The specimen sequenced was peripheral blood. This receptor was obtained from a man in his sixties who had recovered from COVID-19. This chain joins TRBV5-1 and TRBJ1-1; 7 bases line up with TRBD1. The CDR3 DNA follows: TGCGCCAGCAGCGCCTGGGGACAGCTGAACACTGAAGCTTTCTTT. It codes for CASSAWGQLNTEAFF.